A single sample is the source of the 28 T cell receptor beta chains below, sequenced in a study of vaccination effects on CD4 cells after COVID-19 (dated by TCRdb to between 2021 and 2022). The ViraFEST assay stimulated PBMC with viral peptide pools and then used TCR sequencing to identify antigen-specific CD4+ T cell clonotypes by expansion. After less than 13 days of culture, CD4+ T cells were isolated with the EasySep CD4+ T cell isolation kit. Library prep was done by the immunoSEQ multiplex PCR assay. In its TCRdb copy, this immuneACCESS table keeps in-frame sequences only and misses some clones. Where compared with another copy, unresolved V genes explain less than half of these, and the others have no known cause. The table for this sample lists 50,000 to 65,000 clones; 75% to 85% of them were counted only once. More than 2% of the sample goes to the ten largest clones. Antigen specificity for these receptors is unknown.

The sequenced sample was CD4+ T cells from PBMCs cultured with HCoV-229E spike peptides, obtained before COVID-19 vaccination. In the paper's terms, the cell subset or site label means: HCoV-229E spike overlapping peptide pool stimulation. The receptors originated from a human donor who received a COVID-19 vaccine.

V and J are TRBV5-8 and TRBJ1-2; tentative D call: TRBD1 (6 bases). Germline loops: CDR1 SGHTS, CDR2 YDEGEE. The CDR3 runs to 15 residues. With 1 base removed from V and 8 bases from J, the gap between germline ends came to 18 bases. CDR3 in DNA: TGTGCCAGCAGCTTGAGGGACACGGGGCGCATGGGCTACACCTTC. It specifies CASSLRDTGRMGYTF.

This clone was recorded only once. V usage is TRBV2 and J usage is TRBJ2-1; 16 positions match TRBD2. CDR3 length: 16 amino acids. J lost 8 bases, V lost 7 bases, and 8 bases had no gene match. The germline gives CDR1 SNHLY, CDR2 FYNNEI. CDR3 nucleotide sequence: TGTGCCAGCACCCCGGGACTAGCGGGGGGGCTTTATGAGCAGTTCTTC. The encoded protein is CASTPGLAGGLYEQFF.

V is TRBV18 and J is TRBJ1-2; TRBD1 agrees at 10 bases. The CDR3 covers 15 residues. CDR1 and CDR2 from the germline V gene are KGHSH and LQKENI. V was pared by 6 bases and J by 7 bases, with 11 bases of the junction left unmatched. CDR3 sequence reads: CASSLGTGDLGGYTF. The CDR3 DNA sequence: TGTGCCAGCTCCCTCGGGACAGGGGATCTCGGTGGCTACACCTTC.

The chain combines TRBV7-9 with TRBJ1-2; D is perhaps TRBD1 (5 bases). The CDR3 runs to 13 residues. Trimming removed 1 base from V and 8 bases from J, with 11 bases in between. CDR1 and CDR2 (germline): SEHNR, FQNEAQ (reference sequence). This CDR3 is CASSLVTRDGYTF. The CDR3 bases are TGTGCCAGCAGCTTAGTAACCCGGGACGGCTACACCTTC.

The CDR3 protein is CASSLYPSGANTDTQYF. In DNA, the CDR3 is TGTGCCAGCAGCTTATATCCTAGCGGAGCAAACACAGATACGCAGTATTTT. The chain joins TRBV7-3 to TRBJ2-3; 7 bases line up with TRBD2. Germline CDR1 is SGHTA and CDR2 is FQGTGA. The trim removed 2 bases at V and 2 bases at J, leaving 10 bases unmatched. The CDR3 length is 17 residues. Together with reference TRBV7-3 and TRBJ2-3, the CDR3 gives the full variable domain: GAGVSQTPSNKVTEKGKYVELRCDPISGHTALYWYRQSLGQGPEFLIYFQGTGAADDSGLPNDRFFAVRPEGSVSTLKIQRTERGDSAVYLCASSLYPSGANTDTQYFGPGTRLTVL.

This clone was observed a few times. CDR3 residues: CASSPSLGIDTQYF. DNA of the CDR3: TGCGCCAGCAGCCCCAGTTTGGGCATAGATACGCAGTATTTT. This sequence joins TRBV5-1 and TRBJ2-3; D unclear. The CDR3 spans 14 residues. CDR1 and CDR2 (germline): SGHRS, YFSETQ. V lost 4 bases, J lost 5 bases, and 14 bases lay in between. The whole variable domain, filled in from reference TRBV5-1 and TRBJ2-3, reads KAGVTQTPRYLIKTRGQQVTLSCSPISGHRSVSWYQQTPGQGLQFLFEYFSETQRNKGNFPGRFSGRQFSNSRSEMNVSTLELGDSALYLCASSPSLGIDTQYFGPGTRLTVL.

This chain connects TRBV3-1 (or the pseudogene TRBV3-2) to TRBJ1-2, with no clear D. The ends were cut back, 3 bases at V and 4 bases at J, with 9 bases in the middle. Germline loops: CDR1 LGHDT, CDR2 YNNKEL (reference sequence). The CDR3 runs 13 residues. DNA for the CDR3: TGTGCCAGCAGCCAGGGATCAGTCTATGGCTACACCTTC. Protein sequence: CASSQGSVYGYTF.

The chain combines TRBV28 with TRBJ2-2; D might be TRBD1 or TRBD2, each matching 6 bases. Germline V gene data show CDR1 as MDHEN and CDR2 as SYDVKM. V lost 6 bases to trimming and J lost 3 bases, with 17 bases between them. The CDR3 length is 16 residues. The CDR3, as DNA: TGTGCCAGCAGCCCTCACGGTAGGGGGGACACCGGGGAGCTGTTTTTT. Translated, it gives CASSPHGRGDTGELFF.

CDR3 region: CATKGVTGGTGELFF. For the CDR3, the DNA is TGTGCCACCAAAGGCGTGACAGGGGGCACCGGGGAGCTGTTTTTT. The chain recombines TRBV24-1 with TRBJ2-2, with 9 bases aligning to TRBD1. The junction had 7 bases not matched to a gene; V was cut back by 8 bases and J by 4 bases. CDR3 length equals 15 residues. Germline CDR1 is KGHDR and CDR2 is SFDVKD.

The genes are TRBV6-5 and TRBJ2-7; a possible D gene is TRBD1 (6 bases). This CDR3 has 15 amino acids. V lost 4 bases and J lost 0, with 13 bases in between. The germline gives CDR1 MNHEY, CDR2 SVGAGI. This chain's CDR3 is CASSSTGPLSYEQYV. CDR3 sequence (DNA): TGTGCCAGCAGTTCGACAGGTCCGCTCTCCTACGAGCAGTACGTC.

The chain is built from TRBV3-1 (or the pseudogene TRBV3-2) and TRBJ1-1; possibly TRBD1 for D (5 bases). V lost 4 bases to trimming and J lost 4 bases, with 10 bases between them. This CDR3 contains 13 residues. Looked up from germline, CDR1 is LGHDT and CDR2 is YNNKEL (reference sequence). The CDR3 reads CASSRRGVTEAFF. The DNA for the CDR3 is TGTGCCAGCAGCCGTAGGGGAGTCACTGAAGCTTTCTTT.

The chain uses TRBV5-1 and TRBJ2-2; 8 bases agree with TRBD1. Germline V CDR1 and CDR2: SGHRS, YFSETQ. V was pared by 7 bases and J by 0 bases, with 8 bases of the junction left unmatched. CDR3 length equals 16 residues. The CDR3 is CASGNYRGTNTGELFF. The CDR3 nucleotides are TGCGCCAGCGGAAATTACAGGGGGACGAACACCGGGGAGCTGTTTTTT.

This clone has only one observation. This chain uses TRBV5-1 with TRBJ1-6; 7 nucleotides line up with TRBD1. Germline trimming cut 0 bases from V and 1 base from J; bases unmatched to any gene: 4. The CDR3 sequence is 17 residues long. Per germline, CDR1 SGHRS and CDR2 YFSETQ. Here the CDR3 reads CASSLGGQASYNSPLHF. The CDR3 DNA is TGCGCCAGCAGCTTGGGTGGACAGGCTTCCTATAATTCACCCCTCCACTTT. The full variable domain, in which reference TRBV5-1 and TRBJ1-6 provide the parts outside the CDR3, is KAGVTQTPRYLIKTRGQQVTLSCSPISGHRSVSWYQQTPGQGLQFLFEYFSETQRNKGNFPGRFSGRQFSNSRSEMNVSTLELGDSALYLCASSLGGQASYNSPLHFGNGTRLTVT.

The rearrangement joins TRBV6-9 to TRBJ1-1; D gene uncertain. Trimming took off 2 bases at V and 9 bases at J, with 1 base between the two ends. The germline CDR1 and CDR2 sequences are MNHGY and SVAAGI. This CDR3 has 9 residues. The CDR3 DNA sequence: TGTGCCAGCAGTTATAAAGCTTTCTTT. It yields the protein CASSYKAFF.

This clone was counted between two and nine times. This sequence joins TRBV2 and TRBJ1-2; TRBD1 agrees at 10 bases. The V and J ends lost 9 bases and 3 bases, in that order; junction bases with no gene match: 1. Germline CDR1 reads SNHLY; CDR2 reads FYNNEI. CDR3 length: 12 residues. The DNA of the CDR3 is TGTGCCAGGACAGGGGGCGACTATGGCTACACCTTC. It encodes CARTGGDYGYTF.

The CDR3: CASSQEQLAYWETQYF. The CDR3 DNA sequence: TGTGCCAGCAGCCAAGAGCAACTAGCCTACTGGGAGACCCAGTACTTC. The chain recombines TRBV14 with TRBJ2-5, with a weak D call TRBD2 (6 bases). Per the germline V gene, CDR1 is SGHDN and CDR2 is FVKESK. V lost 0 bases, J lost 5 bases, and 16 bases lay in between. This CDR3 region has 16 residues.

This clone was seen more than once but under ten times. V is TRBV6-5 and J is TRBJ1-2, with D possibly TRBD1 on 6 matching bases. This CDR3 contains 13 residues. Per the germline V gene, CDR1 is MNHEY and CDR2 is SVGAGI. V gave up 6 bases and J gave up 4 bases, with 12 bases separating them. The CDR3 protein is CASSARGGYGYTF. CDR3 nucleotide sequence: TGTGCCAGCAGCGCCAGGGGCGGCTATGGCTACACCTTC.

By sample share, this clone is medium-sized. The CDR3: CASSTNTWDRSTDTQYF. CDR3 in DNA: TGTGCCAGTAGTACCAACACCTGGGACCGTAGCACAGATACGCAGTATTTT. V and J are TRBV19 and TRBJ2-3; perhaps D is TRBD1 or TRBD2 (5 bases each). CDR1 is LNHDA and CDR2 is SQIVND in the germline V gene (reference sequence). Trimming left V 4 bases short and J 0 bases short, with 17 bases between. This CDR3 contains 17 residues.

This chain joins TRBV7-2 and TRBJ1-3, with D possibly matching TRBD1 (6 bases). From germline, CDR1 is SGHTA and CDR2 FQGNSA. This CDR3 is built from 17 residues. Trimming took 0 bases from V and 4 from J, leaving 16 bases between them. In DNA, the CDR3 is TGTGCCAGCAGCTTAGCGGGGCGGGGGGCGAGAGGAAACACCATATATTTT. Encoded protein: CASSLAGRGARGNTIYF.

This clone was detected only once. The chain recombines TRBV18 with TRBJ2-1; 8 bases match TRBD2. Looked up from germline, CDR1 is KGHSH and CDR2 is LQKENI. Unmatched junction bases numbered 5, after V lost 4 bases and J lost 3 bases. The CDR3 covers 15 residues. The DNA of the CDR3 is TGTGCCAGCTCACTCTTACTAGCGGACTACAATGAGCAGTTCTTC. Translation: CASSLLLADYNEQFF.

V is TRBV4-1 and J is TRBJ2-3; 7 bases match TRBD1. With 5 bases clipped from V and 4 bases from J, the junction kept 3 bases outside the gene matches. The germline V gene has CDR1 MGHRA and CDR2 YSYEKL. CDR3 length: 13 residues. The CDR3 nucleotides are TGCGCCAGCAGCGTGCAGGGGGCAGATACGCAGTATTTT. Translated: CASSVQGADTQYF.

The CDR3 protein is CATSDPDGNYGYTF. The CDR3, as DNA: TGTGCCACCAGTGATCCGGACGGCAACTATGGCTACACCTTC. The V and J genes are TRBV24-1 and TRBJ1-2, with unresolved D. V was clipped by 3 bases and J by 2 bases, with 9 bases between them. Germline values: CDR1 KGHDR, CDR2 SFDVKD. CDR3 length equals 14 residues.

The chain joins TRBV29-1 to TRBJ1-1; TRBD1 might be the D (5 bases). The V end was cut by 5 bases, the J end by 0 bases, with 16 bases between. The CDR3 is 15 residues long. CDR1 is SQVTM and CDR2 is ANQGSEA in the germline V gene. The CDR3 protein is CSVWGSQRLNTEAFF. The DNA of the CDR3 is TGCAGCGTTTGGGGCAGCCAGAGGTTGAACACTGAAGCTTTCTTT.

This clone turned up a few times. The chain couples TRBV19 to TRBJ1-5, with 8 bases that match TRBD1. Germline loops: CDR1 LNHDA, CDR2 SQIVND (reference sequence). V lost 3 bases, J lost 1 base, and 8 bases stayed unmatched. CDR3 length equals 17 residues. The DNA of the CDR3 is TGTGCCAGTAGTATGTTGGGGCAGGGGGCGAGCAATCAGCCCCAGCATTTT. Translation: CASSMLGQGASNQPQHF.

V gene TRBV28 combines with J gene TRBJ1-6; a weak D match, TRBD1 (5 bases). Germline V gene sequence: CDR1 MDHEN, CDR2 SYDVKM. This CDR3 contains 15 residues. V dropped 1 base and J dropped 5 bases, with 9 bases sitting between them. Written as DNA, the CDR3 is TGTGCCAGCAGTTTATATGGGGGGGATAATTCACCCCTCCACTTT. Translated: CASSLYGGDNSPLHF.

V is TRBV10-2 and J is TRBJ2-4; 10 nucleotides line up with TRBD2. Germline CDR1 reads WSHSY; CDR2 reads SAAADI. The ends lost 6 bases at V and 2 bases at J; junction bases unmatched: 4. CDR3 length: 15 amino acids. CDR3 amino acids: CASRLAGGTKNIQYF. CDR3 nucleotides: TGCGCCAGCAGATTAGCGGGGGGAACCAAAAACATTCAGTACTTC.

The chain links TRBV5-4 to TRBJ2-7, with D possibly being TRBD1 (5 bases). The ends were cut back, 0 bases at V and 0 bases at J, with 7 bases in the middle. Germline lookup yields CDR1 SGHNT and CDR2 YYREEE (reference sequence). CDR3 length equals 14 residues. The DNA for the CDR3 is TGTGCCAGCAGCTTGGACAGGAGCTCCTACGAGCAGTACGTC. Protein: CASSLDRSSYEQYV.

The chain carries TRBV7-2 and TRBJ2-3; 15 nucleotides align to TRBD2. This CDR3 has 15 amino acids. Germline-derived CDR1 and CDR2 are SGHTA and FQGNSA. Trimming at V came to 3 bases and at J to 6 bases, leaving 1 base not matched to a gene. In DNA form, the CDR3 reads TGTGCCAGCAGCTTGGGACTAGCGGGGGGCGATACGCAGTATTTT. Translated, it gives CASSLGLAGGDTQYF.